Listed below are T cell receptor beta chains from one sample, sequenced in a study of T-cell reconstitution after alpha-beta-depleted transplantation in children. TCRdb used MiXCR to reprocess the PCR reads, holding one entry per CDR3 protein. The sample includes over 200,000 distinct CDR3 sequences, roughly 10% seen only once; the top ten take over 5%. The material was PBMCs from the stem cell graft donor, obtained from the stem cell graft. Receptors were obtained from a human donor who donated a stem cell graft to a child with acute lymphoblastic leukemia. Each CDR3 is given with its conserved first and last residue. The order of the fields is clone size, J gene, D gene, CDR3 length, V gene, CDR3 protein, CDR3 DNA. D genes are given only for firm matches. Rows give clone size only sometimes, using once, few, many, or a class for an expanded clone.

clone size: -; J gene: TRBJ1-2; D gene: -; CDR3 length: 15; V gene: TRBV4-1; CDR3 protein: CASSQDFQANYGYTF; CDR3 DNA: TGCGCCAGCAGCCAAGATTTCCAGGCTAACTATGGCTACACCTTC
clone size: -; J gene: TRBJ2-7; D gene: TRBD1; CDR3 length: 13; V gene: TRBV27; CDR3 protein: CASWDSNIDEQYF; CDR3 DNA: TGTGCCAGCTGGGACAGTAATATCGACGAGCAGTACTTC
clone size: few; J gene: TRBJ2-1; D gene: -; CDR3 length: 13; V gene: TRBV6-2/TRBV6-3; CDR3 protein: CASRPTGTNEQFF; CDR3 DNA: TGTGCCAGCAGGCCAACAGGGACTAATGAGCAGTTCTTC
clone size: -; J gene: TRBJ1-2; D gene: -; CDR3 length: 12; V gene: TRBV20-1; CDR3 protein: CSARSSGGGYTF; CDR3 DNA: TGCAGTGCTAGGTCCAGCGGGGGTGGCTACACCTTC
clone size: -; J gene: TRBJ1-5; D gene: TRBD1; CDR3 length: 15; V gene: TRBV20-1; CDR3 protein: CSATPQGAINQPQHF; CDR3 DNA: TGCAGTGCTACCCCACAGGGGGCGATAAATCAGCCCCAGCATTTT
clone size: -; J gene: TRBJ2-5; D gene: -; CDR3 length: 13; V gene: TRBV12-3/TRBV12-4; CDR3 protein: CASGFGGLETQYF; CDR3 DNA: TGTGCCAGCGGTTTCGGGGGCTTGGAGACCCAGTACTTC
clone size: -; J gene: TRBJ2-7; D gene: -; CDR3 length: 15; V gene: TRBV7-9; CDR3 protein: CASSLNQGPSGEQYF; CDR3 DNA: TGTGCCAGCAGCTTAAACCAAGGCCCGTCGGGCGAGCAGTACTTC
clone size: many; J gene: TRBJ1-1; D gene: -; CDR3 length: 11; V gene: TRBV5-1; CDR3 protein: CASSWNTEAFF; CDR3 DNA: TGCGCCAGCAGCTGGAACACTGAAGCTTTCTTT
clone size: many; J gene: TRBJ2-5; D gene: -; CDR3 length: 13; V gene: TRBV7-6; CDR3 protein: CASSLAYGETQYF; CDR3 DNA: TGTGCCAGCAGCTTAGCGTACGGGGAGACCCAGTACTTC
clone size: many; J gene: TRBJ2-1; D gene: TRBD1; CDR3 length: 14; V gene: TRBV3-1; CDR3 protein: CASSQGGGRSEQFF; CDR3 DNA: TGTGCCAGCAGCCAAGGAGGGGGCCGCAGTGAGCAGTTCTTC
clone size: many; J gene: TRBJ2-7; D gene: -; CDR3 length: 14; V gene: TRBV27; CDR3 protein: CASSLSPGIYEQYF; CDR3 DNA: TGTGCCAGCAGTTTATCGCCAGGGATCTACGAGCAGTACTTC
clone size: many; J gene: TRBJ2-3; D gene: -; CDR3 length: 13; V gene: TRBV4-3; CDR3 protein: CASSTPLTDTQYF; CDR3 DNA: TGCGCCAGCAGTACTCCGCTGACAGATACGCAGTATTTT
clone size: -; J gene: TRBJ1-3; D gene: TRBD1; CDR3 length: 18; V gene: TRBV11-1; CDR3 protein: CASSPRGQGEGTGNTIYF; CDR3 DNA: TGTGCCAGCAGCCCTAGGGGACAGGGAGAAGGAACTGGAAACACCATATATTTT
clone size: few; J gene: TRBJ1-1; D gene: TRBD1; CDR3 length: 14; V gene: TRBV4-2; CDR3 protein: CASSERQGRTEAFF; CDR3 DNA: TGTGCCAGCAGCGAAAGACAGGGGAGGACTGAAGCTTTCTTT
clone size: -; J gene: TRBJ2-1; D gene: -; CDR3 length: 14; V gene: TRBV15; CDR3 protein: CATSEFPDNNEQFF; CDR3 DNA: TGTGCCACCAGCGAGTTTCCGGATAACAATGAGCAGTTCTTC
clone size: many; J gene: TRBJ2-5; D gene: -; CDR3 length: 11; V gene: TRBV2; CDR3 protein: CASTMEETQYF; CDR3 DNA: TGTGCCAGCACCATGGAGGAGACCCAGTACTTC
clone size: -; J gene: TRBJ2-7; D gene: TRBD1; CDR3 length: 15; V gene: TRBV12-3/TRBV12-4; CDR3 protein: CASTPKTGSDYEQYF; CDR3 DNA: TGTGCCAGCACGCCCAAGACAGGGAGTGACTACGAGCAGTACTTC
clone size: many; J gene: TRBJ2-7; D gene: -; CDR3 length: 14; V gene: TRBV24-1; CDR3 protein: CATSQRDTSYEQYF; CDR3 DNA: TGTGCCACCAGTCAACGGGACACCTCCTACGAGCAGTACTTC
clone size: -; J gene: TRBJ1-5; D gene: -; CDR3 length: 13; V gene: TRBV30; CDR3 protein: CALNMGGNQPQHF; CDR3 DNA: TGTGCCCTGAATATGGGGGGTAATCAGCCCCAGCATTTT
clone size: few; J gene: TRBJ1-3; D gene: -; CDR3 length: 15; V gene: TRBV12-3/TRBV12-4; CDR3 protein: CASSRDSISGNTIYF; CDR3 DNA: TGTGCCAGCAGCAGAGACAGCATTTCTGGAAACACCATATATTTT
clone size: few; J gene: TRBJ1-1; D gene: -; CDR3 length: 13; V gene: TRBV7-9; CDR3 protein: CASSHGLGTEAFF; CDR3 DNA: TGTGCCAGCAGCCACGGGTTGGGCACTGAAGCTTTCTTT
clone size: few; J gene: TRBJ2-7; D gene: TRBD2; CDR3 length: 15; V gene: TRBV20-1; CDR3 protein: CSASGLSGAGYEQYF; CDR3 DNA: TGCAGTGCTAGCGGGCTTAGCGGGGCGGGCTACGAGCAGTACTTC
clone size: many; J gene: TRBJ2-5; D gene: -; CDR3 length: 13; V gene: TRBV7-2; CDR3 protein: CASSLGSQETQYF; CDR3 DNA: TGTGCCAGCAGCTTAGGCAGCCAAGAGACCCAGTACTTC
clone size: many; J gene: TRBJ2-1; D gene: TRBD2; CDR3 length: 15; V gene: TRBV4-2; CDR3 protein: CASGGAGGHPNEQFF; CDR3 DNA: TGTGCCAGCGGGGGAGCGGGGGGCCACCCCAATGAGCAGTTCTTC
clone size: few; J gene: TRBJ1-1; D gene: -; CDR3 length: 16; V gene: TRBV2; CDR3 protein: CASSGQSVGVDTEAFF; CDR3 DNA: TGTGCCAGCAGCGGACAGTCCGTCGGTGTGGACACTGAAGCTTTCTTT
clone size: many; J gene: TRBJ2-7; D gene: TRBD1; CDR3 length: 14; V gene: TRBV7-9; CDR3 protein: CASSLRDRGLEQYF; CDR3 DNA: TGTGCCAGCAGCTTAAGGGACAGGGGCCTCGAGCAGTACTTC
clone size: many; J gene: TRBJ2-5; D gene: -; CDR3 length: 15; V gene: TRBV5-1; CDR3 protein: CASSLGLGRRETQYF; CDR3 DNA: TGCGCCAGCAGCTTGGGACTAGGAAGGCGAGAGACCCAGTACTTC
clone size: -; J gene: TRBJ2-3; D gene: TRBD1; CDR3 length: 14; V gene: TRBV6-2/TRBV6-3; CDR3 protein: CASSGQGVADTQYF; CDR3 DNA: TGTGCCAGCAGCGGACAGGGAGTTGCAGATACGCAGTATTTT
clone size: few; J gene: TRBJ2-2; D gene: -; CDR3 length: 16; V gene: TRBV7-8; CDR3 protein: CASSLEGGGGTGELFF; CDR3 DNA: TGTGCCAGCAGCTTAGAAGGGGGAGGTGGCACCGGGGAGCTGTTTTTT
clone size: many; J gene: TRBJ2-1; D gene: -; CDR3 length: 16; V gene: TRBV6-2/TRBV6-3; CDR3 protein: CASSYTRRTTYNEQFF; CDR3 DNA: TGTGCCAGCAGTTACACGCGTCGAACGACCTACAATGAGCAGTTCTTC
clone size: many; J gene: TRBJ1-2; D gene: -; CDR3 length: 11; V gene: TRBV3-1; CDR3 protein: CASSQDSSYAF; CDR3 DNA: TGTGCCAGCAGCCAAGACTCCTCTTACGCCTTC
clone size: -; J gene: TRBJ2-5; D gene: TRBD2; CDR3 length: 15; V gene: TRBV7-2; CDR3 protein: CASSPSGLIQETQYF; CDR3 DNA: TGTGCCAGCAGCCCTAGCGGTTTGATACAAGAGACCCAGTACTTC
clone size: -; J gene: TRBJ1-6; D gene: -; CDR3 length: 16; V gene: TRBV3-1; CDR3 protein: CASSQGRIHYNSPLHF; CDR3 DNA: TGTGCCAGCAGCCAAGGCCGGATCCACTATAATTCACCCCTCCACTTT
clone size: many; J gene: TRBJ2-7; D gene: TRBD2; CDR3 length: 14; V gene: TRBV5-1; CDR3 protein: CASSPGLGFYEQYF; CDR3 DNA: TGCGCCAGCAGCCCGGGACTAGGCTTCTACGAGCAGTACTTC
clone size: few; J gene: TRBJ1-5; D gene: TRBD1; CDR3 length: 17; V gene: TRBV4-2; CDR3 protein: CASSRIGTGSINQPQHF; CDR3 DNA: TGTGCCAGCAGCAGAATCGGGACAGGGAGTATAAATCAGCCCCAGCATTTT
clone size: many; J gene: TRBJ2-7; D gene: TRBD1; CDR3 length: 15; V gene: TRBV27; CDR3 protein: CASSLSQGVSGEQYF; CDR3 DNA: TGTGCCAGCAGTTTATCTCAGGGGGTATCTGGGGAGCAGTACTTC
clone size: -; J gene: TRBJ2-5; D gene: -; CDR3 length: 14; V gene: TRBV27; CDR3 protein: CASSETGPQETQYF; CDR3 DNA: TGTGCCAGCAGTGAAACGGGGCCCCAAGAGACCCAGTACTTC
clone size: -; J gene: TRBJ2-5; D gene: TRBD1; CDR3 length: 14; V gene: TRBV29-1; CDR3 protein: CSVGQGSTQETQYF; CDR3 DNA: TGCAGCGTCGGACAGGGGAGCACCCAAGAGACCCAGTACTTC
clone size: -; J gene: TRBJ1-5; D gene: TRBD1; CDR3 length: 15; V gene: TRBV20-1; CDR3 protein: CSAKTGTGDLGPQHF; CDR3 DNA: TGCAGTGCCAAAACCGGGACAGGGGATTTAGGGCCCCAGCATTTT
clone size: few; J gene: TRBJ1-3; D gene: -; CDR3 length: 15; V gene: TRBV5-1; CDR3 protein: CASSTQGTSGNTIYF; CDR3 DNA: TGCGCCAGCAGCACCCAGGGAACCTCTGGAAACACCATATATTTT
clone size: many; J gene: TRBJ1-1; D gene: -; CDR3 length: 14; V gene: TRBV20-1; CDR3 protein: CSARGPLENTEAFF; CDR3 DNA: TGCAGTGCTAGAGGACCGTTAGAGAACACTGAAGCTTTCTTT
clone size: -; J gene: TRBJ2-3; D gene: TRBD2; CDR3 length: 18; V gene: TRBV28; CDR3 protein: CASSSRVTVGGVTDTQYF; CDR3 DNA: TGTGCCAGCAGTTCCCGTGTCACAGTGGGGGGGGTGACAGATACGCAGTATTTT
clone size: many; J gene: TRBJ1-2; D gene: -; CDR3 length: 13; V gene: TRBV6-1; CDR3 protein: CASRREADYGYTF; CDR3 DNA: TGTGCCAGCAGGCGGGAAGCAGACTATGGCTACACCTTC
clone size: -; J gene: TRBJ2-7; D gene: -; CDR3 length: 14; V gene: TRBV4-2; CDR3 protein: CASSQDYGTYEQYF; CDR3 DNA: TGTGCCAGCAGCCAAGACTACGGTACCTACGAGCAGTACTTC
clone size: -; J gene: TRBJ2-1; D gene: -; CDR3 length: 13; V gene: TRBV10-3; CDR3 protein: CAISGGQKNEQFF; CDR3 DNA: TGTGCCATCAGTGGGGGGCAGAAAAATGAGCAGTTCTTC
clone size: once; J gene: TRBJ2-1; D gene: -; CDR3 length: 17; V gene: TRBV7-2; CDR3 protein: CASSFQLTGPTYNEQFF; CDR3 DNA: TGTGCCAGCAGCTTCCAACTAACGGGACCCACCTACAATGAGCAGTTCTTC
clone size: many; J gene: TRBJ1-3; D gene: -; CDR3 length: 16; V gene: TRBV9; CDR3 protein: CASSVGPSPTGNTIYF; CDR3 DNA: TGTGCCAGCAGCGTAGGGCCCAGCCCAACTGGAAACACCATATATTTT